Below are 19 T cell receptor beta chains sequenced from a single sample in a study of T cell responses to AZD1222 COVID-19 vaccine. Profiled with immunoSEQ multiplex PCR; TCRdb holds only in-frame clones, not every one. The sample records about 170,000 clones, approximately 90% being singletons. Sequenced here: peripheral blood, sampled on day 0 of AZD1222 vaccination. The source is an adult in good health.

This clone has just a few counts. The chain uses TRBV3-1 (or the pseudogene TRBV3-2) and TRBJ2-7, with D perhaps being TRBD1 or TRBD2 (6 bases each). CDR1 and CDR2 from the germline V gene are LGHDT and YNNKEL (reference sequence). The length of the CDR3 is 15 residues. With 1 base removed from V and 4 bases from J, the gap between germline ends came to 14 bases. CDR3: CASSQGAGGYYEQYF. The CDR3 DNA follows: TGTGCCAGCAGCCAAGGTGCCGGGGGCTATTACGAGCAGTACTTC.

This chain joins TRBV10-3 and TRBJ2-7; possibly TRBD1 for D (6 bases). Trimming took 5 bases from V and 3 from J, leaving 14 bases between them. The CDR3 runs 14 residues. CDR1 is ENHRY and CDR2 is SYGVKD in the germline V gene. The CDR3 sequence: CAISSGDLNYEQYF. The CDR3, as DNA: TGTGCCATCAGTTCAGGGGACCTGAACTACGAGCAGTACTTC.

J is TRBJ2-3 and V is TRBV29-1; 11 bases fit TRBD2. Germline V lookup: CDR1 SQVTM, CDR2 ANQGSEA. The J segment lost 5 bases and the V segment lost 5 bases, leaving 6 bases of the junction unmatched. The length of the CDR3 is 14 residues. CDR3 sequence: CSVSLAGVVDTQYF. DNA for the CDR3: TGCAGCGTTTCACTAGCGGGGGTGGTAGATACGCAGTATTTT.

The chain links TRBV2 to TRBJ2-3; 8 bases map to TRBD1. CDR3 length: 18 amino acids. Trimming removed 7 bases from V and 3 bases from J; junction bases left unmatched: 18. Germline loops: CDR1 SNHLY, CDR2 FYNNEI. CDR3 DNA sequence: TGTGCCAGCACGGACAGGGAGGACGGGGGCACCCCTACAGATACGCAGTATTTT. Translating it yields CASTDREDGGTPTDTQYF.

The chain has TRBV4-2 and TRBJ2-7; the D gene is possibly TRBD2 (6 bases). The length of the CDR3 is 20 residues. The germline V and J ends were trimmed by 4 bases and 2 bases, with 30 bases remaining between them. Germline V gene sequence: CDR1 LGHNA, CDR2 YNFKEQ. The CDR3 region is CASSLPDPKPGGTPTYEQYF. CDR3 in DNA: TGTGCCAGCAGCCTTCCTGACCCCAAACCCGGGGGTACGCCGACCTACGAGCAGTACTTC.

The genes are TRBV7-2 and TRBJ1-5; 7 bases are shared with TRBD1. V lost 5 bases, J lost 9 bases, and 7 bases stayed unmatched. The CDR3 extends over 13 amino acids. Germline V gene sequence: CDR1 SGHTA, CDR2 FQGNSA. The CDR3: CASSPGQVRPQHF. The DNA of the CDR3 is TGTGCCAGCAGCCCCGGACAGGTGCGGCCCCAGCATTTT. Looking up the rest from reference TRBV7-2 and TRBJ1-5 gives the full variable domain: GAGVSQSPSNKVTEKGKDVELRCDPISGHTALYWYRQSLGQGLEFLIYFQGNSAPDKSGLPSDRFSAERTGGSVSTLTIQRTQQEDSAVYLCASSPGQVRPQHFGDGTRLSIL.

The genes are TRBV18 and TRBJ2-7; the D gene is possibly TRBD1 (6 bases). V lost 0 bases to trimming and J lost 3 bases, with 12 bases between them. The CDR3 has 15 residues. CDR1 is KGHSH, CDR2 LQKENI, per germline. CDR3 loop: CASSPPPGANYEQYF. The CDR3 nucleotides are TGTGCCAGCTCACCACCCCCAGGGGCCAACTACGAGCAGTACTTC.

This chain uses TRBV3-1 (or the pseudogene TRBV3-2) with TRBJ2-7; D is ambiguous. CDR3 length: 14 amino acids. The V end lost 1 base, the J end lost 4 bases, and 11 bases lay between the germline ends. Germline V gene lookup returns CDR1 LGHDT and CDR2 YNNKEL (reference sequence). The CDR3 here is CASSQGGRQYEQYV. In DNA, the CDR3 is TGTGCCAGCAGCCAAGGAGGTAGGCAGTACGAGCAGTACGTC.

This clone was found once. The J gene is TRBJ1-5, the V gene TRBV6-5; D is perhaps TRBD1 (5 bases). V was shortened by 6 bases and J by 2 bases, with 8 bases between the two germline ends. There are 13 residues in the CDR3. Germline loops: CDR1 MNHEY, CDR2 SVGAGI. CDR3 coding DNA: TGTGCCAGCAGAGACAGACGCAATCAGCCCCAGCATTTT. This gives the protein CASRDRRNQPQHF.

The J gene is TRBJ1-4, the V gene TRBV15; TRBD1 matches 7 bases. Germline CDR1 is LNHNV and CDR2 is YYDKDF (reference sequence). The CDR3 length is 13 residues. V gave up 5 bases and J gave up 7 bases; unmatched junction bases: 4. The CDR3 reads CATSRQGVEKLFF. The CDR3, as DNA: TGTGCCACCAGCCGACAGGGAGTTGAAAAACTGTTTTTT.

CDR3 in amino acids: CSVGQNTEAFF. CDR3 nucleotides: TGCAGCGTGGGGCAGAACACTGAAGCTTTCTTT. V gene TRBV29-1 combines with J gene TRBJ1-1, with TRBD1 as a possible D gene (5 bases). The V and J ends lost 6 bases and 1 base respectively, with 6 bases between them. Germline-derived CDR1 and CDR2 are SQVTM and ANQGSEA. The length of the CDR3 is 11 residues.

This sequence joins TRBV19 and TRBJ2-3, with D maybe TRBD1 (6 bases). The CDR3 has 16 residues. Germline assignment: CDR1 LNHDA and CDR2 SQIVND (reference sequence). Trimming stripped 4 bases from V and 2 bases from J, with 16 bases between. CDR3 bases: TGTGCCAGTAGTAGCATACAGGGCTCCCTCACAGATACGCAGTATTTT. As protein: CASSSIQGSLTDTQYF.

The chain employs TRBV12-3 or TRBV12-4 and TRBJ2-7; D assignment may be TRBD1 or TRBD2 (5 bases each). The CDR3 is 13 amino acids. Deletions cut 11 bases from V and 2 bases from J, with 16 bases between. CDR3 sequence reads: CAGRVDTAYEQYV. The DNA of the CDR3 is TGTGCCGGGCGGGTGGACACTGCCTACGAGCAGTACGTC.

The chain combines TRBV4-1 with TRBJ2-5; D remains ambiguous. The CDR3 spans 13 residues. Germline CDR1 reads MGHRA; CDR2 reads YSYEKL. Trimming took off 1 base at V and 5 bases at J, with 8 bases between the two ends. CDR3 nucleotide sequence: TGCGCCAGCAGCCAAGGACCGTTGGAGACCCAGTACTTC. This sequence encodes CASSQGPLETQYF.

The chain carries TRBV19 and TRBJ1-5; 7 bases are shared with TRBD1. The J segment lost 1 base and the V segment lost 5 bases, leaving 5 bases of the junction unmatched. Germline CDR1 is LNHDA and CDR2 is SQIVND (reference sequence). The CDR3 length is 15 residues. DNA of the CDR3: TGTGCCAGTAGTTCGAGGGGGCGGAGCAATCAGCCCCAGCATTTT. Amino acids: CASSSRGRSNQPQHF.

This clone was recorded once. The gene calls are TRBV10-2 and TRBJ2-1; TRBD1 aligns across 10 bases. Germline V gene sequence: CDR1 WSHSY, CDR2 SAAADI. The CDR3 runs to 14 residues. Unmatched junction bases numbered 7, after V lost 8 bases and J lost 6 bases. The CDR3 is CASRPGQGFNEQFF. For the CDR3, the DNA is TGCGCCAGCCGTCCGGGACAGGGGTTCAATGAGCAGTTCTTC.

In its sample, this clone was seen once. This chain joins TRBV7-3 and TRBJ2-1, with D possibly TRBD1 on 6 matching bases. Trimming shortened V by 5 bases and J by 10 bases, and 15 bases separated the two germline ends. The CDR3 extends over 13 amino acids. The germline gives CDR1 SGHTA, CDR2 FQGTGA. The CDR3 region is CASSHTPGQEQFF. The CDR3 nucleotides read TGTGCCAGCAGCCACACCCCCGGACAGGAGCAGTTCTTC.

A single count supports this clone. The rearrangement links TRBV7-3 to TRBJ2-2, with D unresolved. In germline, CDR1 is SGHTA, CDR2 FQGTGA. The CDR3 spans 14 residues. V dropped 2 bases and J dropped 2 bases, with 6 bases sitting between them. CDR3 protein: CASSLFRNTGELFF. CDR3 nucleotide sequence: TGTGCCAGCAGCTTATTCAGAAACACCGGGGAGCTGTTTTTT.

The chain employs TRBV25-1 and TRBJ1-1; the D gene is possibly TRBD1 (6 bases). V lost 6 bases and J lost 4, with 15 bases in between. The CDR3 is 14 amino acids. CDR1 and CDR2 (germline): MGHDK, SYGVNS. CDR3 nucleotide sequence: TGTGCCAGCAGAACAGGGTTTTTGGGCACTGAAGCTTTCTTT. Protein: CASRTGFLGTEAFF.